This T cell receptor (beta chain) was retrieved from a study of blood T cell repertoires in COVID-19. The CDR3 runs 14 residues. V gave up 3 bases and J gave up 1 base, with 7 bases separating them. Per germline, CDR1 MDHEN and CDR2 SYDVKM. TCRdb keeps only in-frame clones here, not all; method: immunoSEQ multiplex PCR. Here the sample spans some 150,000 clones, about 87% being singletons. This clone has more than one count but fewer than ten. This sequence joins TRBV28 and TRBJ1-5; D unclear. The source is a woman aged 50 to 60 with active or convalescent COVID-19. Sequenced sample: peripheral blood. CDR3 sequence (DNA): TGTGCCAGCAGTTTTTATCAGAGCAATCAGCCCCAGCATTTT. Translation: CASSFYQSNQPQHF.